The rows below give T cell receptor beta chains drawn from one sample of a study of T cells in Graves' hyperthyroidism and ophthalmopathy. TCRdb re-called the multiplex PCR reads with MiXCR, one entry per CDR3 protein. The table has some 270,000 distinct CDR3 sequences, around 15% seen once. The specimen sequenced was blood. The receptors stem from a woman between 40 and 55 years old with Graves' hyperthyroidism. Both conserved end residues are part of each CDR3. A D gene is named only where the DNA matches it firmly. Part of the rows lack a size; the others show once, few, many or a class for expanded clones.

clone_size	v_call	j_call	d_call	cdr3_nt	cdr3_aa
few	TRBV6-2/TRBV6-3	TRBJ1-5	.	TGTGCCAGCAACGAGGGGGGTAGGGTTTATCAGCCCCAGCATTTT	CASNEGGRVYQPQHF
few	TRBV6-5	TRBJ2-3	.	TGTGCCAGCAGTTTGGAAAGCGGCATAGATACGCAGTATTTT	CASSLESGIDTQYF
many	TRBV20-1	TRBJ2-1	TRBD2	TGCAGTGCTATAAGGCGGGAGGGTGGTGAGCAGTTCTTC	CSAIRREGGEQFF
many	TRBV11-2	TRBJ2-3	TRBD2	TGTGCCAGCAGCACGAGTCTAGCGGGAGCGGCAGATACGCAGTATTTT	CASSTSLAGAADTQYF
many	TRBV2	TRBJ2-2	TRBD1	TGTGCCAGCAGGGGGGACCGGGACAGGGGCACCGGGGAGCTGTTTTTT	CASRGDRDRGTGELFF
.	TRBV11-2	TRBJ2-7	TRBD2	TGTGCCAGCAGCATTGGACTAGCGGGCGAGCAGTACTTC	CASSIGLAGEQYF
many	TRBV5-1	TRBJ2-3	.	TGCGCCACTGCGGGGGCGCCGAGCACAGATACGCAGTATTTT	CATAGAPSTDTQYF
many	TRBV27	TRBJ2-5	TRBD1	TGTGCCAGCAGCCACAGGGGGGACGAGACCCAGTACTTC	CASSHRGDETQYF
few	TRBV20-1	TRBJ1-6	TRBD1	TGCAGTGCTAGATTTTCATCCGGGACAGATAATTCACCCCTCCACTTT	CSARFSSGTDNSPLHF
.	TRBV19	TRBJ1-5	.	TGTGCCAGTAGTATTCGGGAGGGATACGATCAGCATTTT	CASSIREGYDQHF
.	TRBV19	TRBJ2-1	TRBD2	TGTGCCAGTAGTTTACGGCTAGCGGGACATAATGAGCAGTTCTTC	CASSLRLAGHNEQFF
.	TRBV20-1	TRBJ2-1	TRBD2	TGCAGTGCCCAAGCGGGACTCCACTACAATGAGCAGTTCTTC	CSAQAGLHYNEQFF
.	TRBV28	TRBJ1-4	TRBD1	TGTGCCAGCAGTTTAGACAGGGCTGGGGTAAAACTGTTTTTT	CASSLDRAGVKLFF
many	TRBV2	TRBJ2-7	.	TGTGCCAGCAGTTCCTTCTCCTACGAGCAGTACTTC	CASSSFSYEQYF
many	TRBV5-5	TRBJ1-5	.	TGTGCCAGCCAAACAGGGCCTAATCAGCCCCAGCATTTT	CASQTGPNQPQHF
many	TRBV7-9	TRBJ2-1	TRBD2	TGTGCCAGCACCTCCCCCGAACTAGCGGGAGGGCCCCTTGACAATGAGCAGTTCTTC	CASTSPELAGGPLDNEQFF